These 8 T cell receptor beta chains were sequenced from one sample in a study of T cell repertoires in cytomegalovirus infection. No antigens are known for them. From the reads, TCRdb called clonotypes with MiXCR, one entry per CDR3 protein. The table shows 230,000 or so distinct CDR3 sequences, with approximately 40% occurring only once. The material was CD8+ T cells from cultured PBMCs, obtained from culture after CMV antigen stimulation. These receptors were taken from a human donor in good health (CMV status not recorded). Some clones in this sample may be carry-over from other donors' samples.

Only a few counts were recorded for this clonotype. This sequence joins TRBV27 and TRBJ2-7, with 11 bases that match TRBD1. V lost 5 bases, J lost 2 bases, and 8 bases stayed unmatched. CDR3 length equals 16 residues. From germline, CDR1 is MNHEY and CDR2 SMNVEV (reference sequence). The CDR3 DNA follows: TGTGCCAGCAGTGCTCACCCGGGACAGGGGGCCTACGAGCAGTACTTC. It encodes CASSAHPGQGAYEQYF.

The gene calls are TRBV6-5 and TRBJ1-3; D remains ambiguous. Germline loops: CDR1 MNHEY, CDR2 SVGAGI. The CDR3 runs to 14 residues. Deletions cut 1 base from V and 2 bases from J, with 6 bases between. The CDR3: CASSYYGTGNTIYF. DNA of the CDR3: TGTGCCAGCAGTTACTACGGTACTGGAAACACCATATATTTT.

This chain joins TRBV2 and TRBJ2-1, with a possible D match to TRBD2 (5 bases). Germline lookup yields CDR1 SNHLY and CDR2 FYNNEI. Trimming took off 4 bases at V and 4 bases at J, with 14 bases between the two ends. This CDR3 contains 15 residues. The CDR3 sequence: CASSGLVRTYNEQFF. Written as DNA, the CDR3 is TGTGCCAGCAGTGGCTTAGTCCGGACTTACAATGAGCAGTTCTTC. Complete variable domain (other parts from reference TRBV2 and TRBJ2-1): EPEVTQTPSHQVTQMGQEVILRCVPISNHLYFYWYRQILGQKVEFLVSFYNNEISEKSEIFDDQFSVERPDGSNFTLKIRSTKLEDSAMYFCASSGLVRTYNEQFFGPGTRLTVL.

This chain links TRBV27 with TRBJ2-3; a possible D gene is TRBD2 (5 bases). The CDR3 spans 11 residues. Trimming removed 5 bases from V and 8 bases from J, with 8 bases in between. The germline CDR1 and CDR2 sequences are MNHEY and SMNVEV (reference sequence). CDR3 in amino acids: CASSIGGTQYF. The CDR3, as DNA: TGTGCCAGCAGTATCGGAGGTACGCAGTATTTT.

The chain has TRBV19 and TRBJ2-2; TRBD1 might be the D (6 bases). The germline V and J ends were trimmed by 6 bases and 5 bases, with 13 bases remaining between them. Germline lookup yields CDR1 LNHDA and CDR2 SQIVND (reference sequence). The CDR3 consists of 14 residues. The CDR3 coding sequence is TGTGCCAGTAGGGTGGACAGTTATACCGGGGAGCTGTTTTTT. Its translation is CASRVDSYTGELFF.

The chain recombines TRBV9 with TRBJ2-2; TRBD2 is a possible D gene (5 bases). Deletions cut 2 bases from V and 3 bases from J, with 8 bases between. The length of the CDR3 is 14 residues. Germline lookup yields CDR1 SGDLS and CDR2 YYNGEE. For the CDR3, the DNA is TGTGCCAGCAGCGTTGGACTTTACACCGGGGAGCTGTTTTTT. Translated: CASSVGLYTGELFF.

The rearrangement links TRBV10-3 to TRBJ2-7, with 12 bases identical to TRBD1. CDR1 and CDR2 from the germline V gene are ENHRY and SYGVKD. The junction had 7 bases not matched to a gene; V was cut back by 0 bases and J by 4 bases. This CDR3 contains 17 residues. The CDR3 nucleotides read TGTGCCATCAGTGAGTCGGTGGCGGGACAGGGGGCGTACGAGCAGTACTTC. Translating it yields CAISESVAGQGAYEQYF.

The chain has TRBV7-9 and TRBJ2-5; no definite D call. This CDR3 has 14 amino acids. The germline CDR1 and CDR2 sequences are SEHNR and FQNEAQ (reference sequence). V was pared by 1 base and J by 5 bases, with 11 bases between. CDR3 nucleotides: TGTGCCAGCAGCTTAGTAGGTCTTCGGGAGACCCAGTACTTC. This codes for CASSLVGLRETQYF.